This entry concerns a single T cell receptor beta chain. Each single cDNA molecule received a unique molecular identifier. TCRdb redid the calling of the 5' RACE reads with MiXCR, one entry per CDR3 protein. This sample has 75,000 to 90,000 distinct CDR3 sequences, with 15% found just once. These data originate in a study of early T cells in non-severe SARS-CoV-2 infection. The CDR3 has 15 residues. CDR1 and CDR2 from the germline V gene are SEHNR and FQNEAQ (reference sequence). V was clipped by 5 bases and J by 2 bases; unmatched bases: 5. The chain uses TRBV7-9 and TRBJ2-5; 10 nucleotides agree with TRBD1. This sequence originates from an adult who was a healthcare worker with PCR-confirmed SARS-CoV-2 infection or an uninfected control (not recorded which). The sequenced sample consisted of whole blood. Written as DNA, the CDR3 is TGTGCCAGCAGCCCGACAGGGGGCACACAAGAGACCCAGTACTTC. Translation gives CASSPTGGTQETQYF. Using reference TRBV7-9 and TRBJ2-5 for the parts outside the CDR3, the full variable domain is DTGVSQNPRHKITKRGQNVTFRCDPISEHNRLYWYRQTLGQGPEFLTYFQNEAQLEKSRLLSDRFSAERPKGSFSTLEIQRTEQGDSAMYLCASSPTGGTQETQYFGPGTRLLVL.